This note documents a single T cell receptor beta chain sequence. Antigen: not known. V dropped 1 base and J dropped 4 bases, with 16 bases sitting between them. Germline values: CDR1 SGHDN, CDR2 FVKESK. The CDR3 consists of 16 residues. This entry comes from a study of shared clonotypes between healthy human individuals. Healthy and HIV-negative, the adult donors had no recent acute infections or vaccinations. It was across several immunoSEQ plates that each subset's genomic DNA was evenly split. Original handling: Because ImmunoSEQ provided only junction sequences with no quality scores, the filtering differed. TCRdb's table, derived via immunoSEQ multiplex PCR, lists solely in-frame clones and lacks some. The V and J calls and clone size were taken over from that table, and D and trimming were inferred from the DNA. The table records about 480,000 clones, 75% to 85% of them present only once. Notes on the study in general: An effect of sequencing depth on clonotype sharing among donors was expected.

This clonotype was obtained from a woman aged 40-49 years in good health. Some clones in this sample may be carry-over from other donors' samples. The specimen sequenced was PBMCs. This sequence joins TRBV14 and TRBJ2-5; D not resolved. CDR3 nucleotide sequence: TGTGCCAGCAGCCAAGGCCCGGGCCGGCCGCGAGAGACCCAGTACTTC. Encoded protein: CASSQGPGRPRETQYF.